This T cell receptor (beta chain) was profiled in a study of control samples from healthy donors and cancer patients. CDR1 is SEHNR, CDR2 FQNEAQ, per germline (reference sequence). The CDR3 contains 14 residues. V was clipped by 2 bases and J by 1 base, with 8 bases between them. The table lists this clone with a count of one. Repertoires were generated with immunoSEQ multiplex PCR, while TCRdb's copy carries only in-frame clones and drops some. The sample yields some 130,000 clones, 75% to 95% seen once. Sequences were obtained from blood. This rearrangement joins TRBV7-9 to TRBJ1-1; perhaps TRBD1 as D (6 bases). The source of this sequence is a middle-aged man in good health. This CDR3 reads CASSLQQGNTEAFF. CDR3 DNA: TGTGCCAGCAGCTTACAACAGGGGAACACTGAAGCTTTCTTT.